One and the same sample provided the 9 T cell receptor beta chains below, sequenced in a study of Ad26.COV2.S vaccination and SARS-CoV-2 variants. Sequencing used immunoSEQ multiplex PCR; TCRdb keeps in-frame clones, though not all of them. The sample includes about 350,000 clones, about 91% of them seen just once. The material was peripheral blood, obtained after recovery from COVID-19. These receptors were taken from a human donor who had recovered from COVID-19.

V and J are TRBV7-8 and TRBJ2-1; 7 bases map to TRBD1. Trimming removed 6 bases from V and 11 bases from J; junction bases left unmatched: 13. Per the germline V gene, CDR1 is SGHVS and CDR2 is FQNEAQ. The CDR3 spans 14 residues. DNA of the CDR3: TGTGCCAGCAGGTCCTTGGACAGGAGTAAGAAGCAGTTCTTC. As protein: CASRSLDRSKKQFF.

J is TRBJ1-1 and V is TRBV19; a possible D gene is TRBD1 (5 bases). The CDR3 has 14 residues. The germline gives CDR1 LNHDA, CDR2 SQIVND (reference sequence). Deletions cut 8 bases from V and 7 bases from J, with 20 bases between. CDR3 amino acids: CASLGYEGRSEAFF. CDR3 in DNA: TGTGCCAGTCTCGGGTATGAGGGGAGAAGTGAAGCTTTCTTT.

V and J are TRBV6-2 or TRBV6-3 and TRBJ2-1; D is tentatively TRBD1 or TRBD2 (6 bases each). V gave up 2 bases and J gave up 5 bases, with 10 bases separating them. Germline V CDR1 and CDR2: MNHEY, SVGEGT. The CDR3 is 14 amino acids. CDR3 amino acids: CASSYGGGHNEQFF. CDR3 DNA: TGTGCCAGCAGTTACGGAGGGGGTCACAATGAGCAGTTCTTC.

V is TRBV7-9 and J is TRBJ1-3; D remains ambiguous. From germline, CDR1 is SEHNR and CDR2 FQNEAQ (reference sequence). The CDR3 is 15 residues long. The ends were cut back, 2 bases at V and 0 bases at J, with 8 bases in the middle. The DNA of the CDR3 is TGTGCCAGCAGCTTAACGTCTAGCTCTGGAAACACCATATATTTT. Translating it yields CASSLTSSSGNTIYF.

The genes are TRBV7-2 and TRBJ2-5; no clear D gene. This CDR3 has 14 residues. Deletions cut 10 bases from V and 4 bases from J, with 19 bases between. The germline V gene has CDR1 SGHTA and CDR2 FQGNSA. CDR3 residues: CATSFGVKLETQYF. The DNA of the CDR3 is TGTGCCACCTCGTTCGGAGTTAAGTTAGAGACCCAGTACTTC.

This clone turned up a few times. The chain links TRBV27 to TRBJ2-7, with 7 bases fitting TRBD2. The germline V gene has CDR1 MNHEY and CDR2 SMNVEV (reference sequence). CDR3 length equals 16 residues. The junction had 13 bases not matched to a gene; V was cut back by 4 bases and J by 4 bases. CDR3 sequence: CASSSLRTGGSYEQYF. The CDR3 nucleotides are TGTGCCAGCAGTTCCCTTCGGACGGGGGGTTCGTACGAGCAGTACTTC.

This chain uses TRBV5-4 with TRBJ2-3; no clear D. Germline V gene lookup returns CDR1 SGHNT and CDR2 YYREEE (reference sequence). The CDR3 totals 14 residues. V lost 2 bases and J lost 2, with 9 bases in between. The CDR3 DNA follows: TGTGCCAGCAGCTTTAGTGCGGCCACAGATACGCAGTATTTT. Protein: CASSFSAATDTQYF.

This CDR3 reads CASSVASAGEQYF. The CDR3 nucleotides read TGTGCCAGCAGCGTGGCAAGTGCTGGCGAGCAGTACTTC. This rearrangement joins TRBV9 to TRBJ2-7; D unresolved. The CDR3 totals 13 residues. The germline V gene has CDR1 SGDLS and CDR2 YYNGEE. Trimming took off 2 bases at V and 6 bases at J, with 12 bases between the two ends.

For this clone: Other DNA sequences from this sample encode an identical CDR3 as well. The rearrangement links TRBV5-1 to TRBJ2-5; tentatively, D is TRBD2 (6 bases). Trimming removed 7 bases at V and 2 bases at J, with 12 bases between. This CDR3 has 13 amino acids. In germline, CDR1 is SGHRS, CDR2 YFSETQ. CDR3 sequence: CASGNSGQETQYF. The CDR3 DNA is TGCGCCAGCGGTAATAGCGGTCAAGAGACCCAGTACTTC.